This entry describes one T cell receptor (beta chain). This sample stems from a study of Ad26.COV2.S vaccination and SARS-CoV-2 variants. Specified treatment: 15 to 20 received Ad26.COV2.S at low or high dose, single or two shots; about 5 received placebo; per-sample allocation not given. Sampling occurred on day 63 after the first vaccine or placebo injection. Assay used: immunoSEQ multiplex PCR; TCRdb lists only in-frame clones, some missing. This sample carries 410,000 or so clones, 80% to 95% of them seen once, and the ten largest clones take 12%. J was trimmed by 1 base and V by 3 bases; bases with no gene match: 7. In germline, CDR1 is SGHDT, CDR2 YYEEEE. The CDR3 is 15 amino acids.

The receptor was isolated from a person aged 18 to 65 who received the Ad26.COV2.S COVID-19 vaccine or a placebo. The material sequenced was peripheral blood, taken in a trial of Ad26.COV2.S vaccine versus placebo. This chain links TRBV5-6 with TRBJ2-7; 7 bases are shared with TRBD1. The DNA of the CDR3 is TGTGCCAGCAGCTCCCTAATCAGGGGGTCCTACGAGCAGTACTTC. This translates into CASSSLIRGSYEQYF.